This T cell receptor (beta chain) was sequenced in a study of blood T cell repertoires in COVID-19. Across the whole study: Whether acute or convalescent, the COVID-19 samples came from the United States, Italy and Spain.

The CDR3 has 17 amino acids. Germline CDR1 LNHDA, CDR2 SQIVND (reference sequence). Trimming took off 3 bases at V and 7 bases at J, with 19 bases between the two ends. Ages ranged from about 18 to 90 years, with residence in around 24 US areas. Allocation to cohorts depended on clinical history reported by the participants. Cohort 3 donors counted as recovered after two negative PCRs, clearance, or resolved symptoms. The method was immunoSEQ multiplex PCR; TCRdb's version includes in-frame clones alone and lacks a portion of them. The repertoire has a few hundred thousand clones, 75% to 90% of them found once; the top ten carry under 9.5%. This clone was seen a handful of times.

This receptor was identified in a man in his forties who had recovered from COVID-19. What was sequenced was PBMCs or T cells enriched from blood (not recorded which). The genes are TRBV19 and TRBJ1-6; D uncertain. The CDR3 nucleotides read TGTGCCAGTAGTATCGCCGGACTTGCAGGACTCAATTCACCCCTCCACTTT. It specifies CASSIAGLAGLNSPLHF.